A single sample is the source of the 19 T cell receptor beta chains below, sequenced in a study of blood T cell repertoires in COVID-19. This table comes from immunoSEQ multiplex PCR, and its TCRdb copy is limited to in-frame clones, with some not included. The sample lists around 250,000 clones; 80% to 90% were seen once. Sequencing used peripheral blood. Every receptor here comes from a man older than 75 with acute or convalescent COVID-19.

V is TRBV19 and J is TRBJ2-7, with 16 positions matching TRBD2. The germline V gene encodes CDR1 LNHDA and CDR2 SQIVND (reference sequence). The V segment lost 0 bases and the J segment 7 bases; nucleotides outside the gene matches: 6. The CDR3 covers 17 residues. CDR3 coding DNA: TGTGCCAGTAGTATAGATGGGACTAGCGGGGGGGCGGAAGAGCAGTACTTC. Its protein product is CASSIDGTSGGAEEQYF.

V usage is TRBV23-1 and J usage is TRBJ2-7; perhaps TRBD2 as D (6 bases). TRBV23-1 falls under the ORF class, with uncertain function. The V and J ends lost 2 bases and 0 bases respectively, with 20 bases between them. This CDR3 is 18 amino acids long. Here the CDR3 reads CASSQAPSSAQSSYEQYF. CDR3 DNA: TGCGCCAGCAGTCAAGCGCCCTCTAGCGCCCAAAGCTCCTACGAGCAGTACTTC.

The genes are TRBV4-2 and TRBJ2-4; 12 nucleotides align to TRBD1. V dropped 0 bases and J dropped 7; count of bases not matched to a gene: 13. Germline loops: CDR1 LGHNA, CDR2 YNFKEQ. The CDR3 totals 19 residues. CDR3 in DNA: TGTGCCAGCAGCCAAGATCCGGGACAGGGGGCGCAAAGCGGGAACATTCAGTACTTC. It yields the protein CASSQDPGQGAQSGNIQYF.

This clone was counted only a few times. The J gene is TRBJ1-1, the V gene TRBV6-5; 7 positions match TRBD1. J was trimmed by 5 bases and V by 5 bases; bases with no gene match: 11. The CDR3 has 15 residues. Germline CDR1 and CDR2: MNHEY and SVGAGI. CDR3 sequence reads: CASSPSRTGGTEAFF. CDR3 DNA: TGTGCCAGCAGTCCCTCGCGGACAGGAGGGACTGAAGCTTTCTTT.

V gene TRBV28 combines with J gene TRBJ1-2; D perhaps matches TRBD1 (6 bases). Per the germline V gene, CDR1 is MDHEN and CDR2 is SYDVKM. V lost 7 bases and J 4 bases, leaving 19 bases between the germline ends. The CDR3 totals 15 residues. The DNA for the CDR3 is TGTGCCAGCAACCCTAGGGGGGGCTCAGGCTATGGCTACACCTTC. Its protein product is CASNPRGGSGYGYTF.

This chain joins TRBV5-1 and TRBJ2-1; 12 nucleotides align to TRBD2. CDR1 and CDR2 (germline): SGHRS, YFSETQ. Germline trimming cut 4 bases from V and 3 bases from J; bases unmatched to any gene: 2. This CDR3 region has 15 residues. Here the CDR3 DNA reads TGCGCCAGCAGCCAGACTAGCGGGGGCTACAATGAGCAGTTCTTC. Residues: CASSQTSGGYNEQFF.

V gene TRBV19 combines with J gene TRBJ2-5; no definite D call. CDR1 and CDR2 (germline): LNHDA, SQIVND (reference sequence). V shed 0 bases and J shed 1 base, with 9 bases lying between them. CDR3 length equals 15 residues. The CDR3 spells CASSIDRSSQETQYF. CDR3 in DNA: TGTGCCAGTAGTATAGATCGTAGCAGCCAAGAGACCCAGTACTTC.

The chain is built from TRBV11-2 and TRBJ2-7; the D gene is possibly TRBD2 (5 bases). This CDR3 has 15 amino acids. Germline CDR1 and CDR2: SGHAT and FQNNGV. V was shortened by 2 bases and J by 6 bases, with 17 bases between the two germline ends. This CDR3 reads CASSLSGTVPFEQYF. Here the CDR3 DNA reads TGTGCCAGCAGCTTATCGGGAACAGTCCCTTTCGAGCAGTACTTC. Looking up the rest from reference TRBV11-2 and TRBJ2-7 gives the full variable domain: EAGVAQSPRYKIIEKRQSVAFWCNPISGHATLYWYQQILGQGPKLLIQFQNNGVVDDSQLPKDRFSAERLKGVDSTLKIQPAKLEDSAVYLCASSLSGTVPFEQYFGPGTRLTVT.

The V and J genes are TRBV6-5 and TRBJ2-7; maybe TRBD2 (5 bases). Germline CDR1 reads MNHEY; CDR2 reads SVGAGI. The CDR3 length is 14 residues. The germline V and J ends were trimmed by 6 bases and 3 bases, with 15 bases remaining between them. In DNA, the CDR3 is TGTGCCAGCAGGCCTTTGGGGAGTTACTACGAGCAGTACTTC. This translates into CASRPLGSYYEQYF.

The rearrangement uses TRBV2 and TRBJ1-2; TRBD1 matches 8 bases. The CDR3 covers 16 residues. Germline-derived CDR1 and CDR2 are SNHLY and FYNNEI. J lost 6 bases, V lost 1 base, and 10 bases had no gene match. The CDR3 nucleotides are TGTGCCAGCAGTGAAGTTCTTCTCGGACAGGGAAATGGCTACACCTTC. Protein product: CASSEVLLGQGNGYTF.

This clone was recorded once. This chain's CDR3 is CASSPVGGANYGYTF. The CDR3 DNA reads TGTGCCAGCTCACCGGTTGGCGGGGCTAACTATGGCTACACCTTC. This chain uses TRBV18 with TRBJ1-2; D unclear. This CDR3 contains 15 residues. The ends were cut back, 3 bases at V and 0 bases at J, with 11 bases in the middle. Germline CDR1 is KGHSH and CDR2 is LQKENI.

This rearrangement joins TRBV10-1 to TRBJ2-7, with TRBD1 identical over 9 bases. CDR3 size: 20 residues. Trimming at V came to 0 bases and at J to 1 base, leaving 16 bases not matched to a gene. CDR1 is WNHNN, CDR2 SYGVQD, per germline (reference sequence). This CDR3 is CASSESSIGTGSRRSYEQYF. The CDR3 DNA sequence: TGCGCCAGCAGTGAGTCTAGTATCGGGACAGGGTCGCGCAGGTCCTACGAGCAGTACTTC.

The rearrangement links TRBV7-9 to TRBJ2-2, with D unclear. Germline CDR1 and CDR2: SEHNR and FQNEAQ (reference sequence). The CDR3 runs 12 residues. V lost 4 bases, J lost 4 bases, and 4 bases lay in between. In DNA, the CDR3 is TGTGCCAGCAGCTACTCCACCGGGGAGCTGTTTTTT. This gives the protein CASSYSTGELFF.

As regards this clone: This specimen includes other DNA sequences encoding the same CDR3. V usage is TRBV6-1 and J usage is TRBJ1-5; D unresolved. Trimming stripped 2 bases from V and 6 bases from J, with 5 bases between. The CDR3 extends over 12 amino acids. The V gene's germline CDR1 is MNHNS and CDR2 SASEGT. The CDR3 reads CASSEPVQPQHF. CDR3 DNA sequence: TGTGCCAGCAGTGAACCCGTTCAGCCCCAGCATTTT.

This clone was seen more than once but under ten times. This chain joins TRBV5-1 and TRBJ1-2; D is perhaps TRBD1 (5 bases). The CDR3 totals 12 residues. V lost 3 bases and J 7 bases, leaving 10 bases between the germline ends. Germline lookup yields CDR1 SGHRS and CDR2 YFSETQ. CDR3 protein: CASSSGILGYTF. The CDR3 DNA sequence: TGCGCCAGCAGCTCAGGGATTCTTGGCTACACCTTC.

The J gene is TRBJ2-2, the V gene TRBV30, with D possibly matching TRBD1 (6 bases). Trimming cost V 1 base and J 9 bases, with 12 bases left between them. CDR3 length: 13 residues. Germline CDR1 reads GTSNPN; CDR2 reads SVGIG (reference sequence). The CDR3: CAWSGGHTRELFF. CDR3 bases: TGTGCCTGGAGTGGGGGACATACCCGGGAGCTGTTTTTT. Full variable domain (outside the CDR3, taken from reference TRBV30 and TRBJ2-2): SQTIHQWPATLVQPVGSPLSLECTVEGTSNPNLYWYRQAAGRGLQLLFYSVGIGQISSEVPQNLSASRPQDRQFILSSKKLLLSDSGFYLCAWSGGHTRELFFGEGSRLTVL.

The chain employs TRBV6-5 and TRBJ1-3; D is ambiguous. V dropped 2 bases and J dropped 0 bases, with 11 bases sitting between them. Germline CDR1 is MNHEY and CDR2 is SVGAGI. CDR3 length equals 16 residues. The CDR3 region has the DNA TGTGCCAGCAGTTACGCCCAGTCTAGCTCTGGAAACACCATATATTTT. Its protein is CASSYAQSSSGNTIYF.

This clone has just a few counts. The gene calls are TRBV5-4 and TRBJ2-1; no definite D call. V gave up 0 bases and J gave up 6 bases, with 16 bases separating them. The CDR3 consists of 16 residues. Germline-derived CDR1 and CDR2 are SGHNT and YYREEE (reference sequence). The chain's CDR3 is CASSLDVVASGNEQFF. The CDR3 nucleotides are TGTGCCAGCAGCTTGGATGTAGTAGCATCGGGCAATGAGCAGTTCTTC.

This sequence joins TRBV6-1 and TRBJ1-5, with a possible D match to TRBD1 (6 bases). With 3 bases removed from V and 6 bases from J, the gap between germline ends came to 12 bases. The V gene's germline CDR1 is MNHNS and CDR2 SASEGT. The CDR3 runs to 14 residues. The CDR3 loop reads CASSDHRATQPQHF. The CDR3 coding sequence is TGTGCCAGCAGTGATCACAGGGCGACTCAGCCCCAGCATTTT.